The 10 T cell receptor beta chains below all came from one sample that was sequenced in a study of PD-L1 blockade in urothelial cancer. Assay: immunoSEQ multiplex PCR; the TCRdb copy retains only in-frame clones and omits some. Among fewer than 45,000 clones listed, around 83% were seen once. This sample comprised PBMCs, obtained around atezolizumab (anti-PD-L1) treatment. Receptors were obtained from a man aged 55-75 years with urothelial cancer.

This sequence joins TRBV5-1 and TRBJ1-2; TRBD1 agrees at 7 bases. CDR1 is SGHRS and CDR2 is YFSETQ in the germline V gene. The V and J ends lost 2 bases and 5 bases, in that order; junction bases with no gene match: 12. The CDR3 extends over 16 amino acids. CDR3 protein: CASSLDGDGTVYGYTF. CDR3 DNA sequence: TGCGCCAGCAGCTTAGACGGGGATGGGACAGTATATGGCTACACCTTC. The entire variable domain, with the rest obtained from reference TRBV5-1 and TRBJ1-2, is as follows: KAGVTQTPRYLIKTRGQQVTLSCSPISGHRSVSWYQQTPGQGLQFLFEYFSETQRNKGNFPGRFSGRQFSNSRSEMNVSTLELGDSALYLCASSLDGDGTVYGYTFGSGTRLTVV.

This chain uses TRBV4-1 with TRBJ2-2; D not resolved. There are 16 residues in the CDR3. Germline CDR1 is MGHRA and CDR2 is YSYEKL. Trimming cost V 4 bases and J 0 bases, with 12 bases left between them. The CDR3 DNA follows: TGCGCCAGCAGCCCAGGTATAACAGCGAACACCGGGGAGCTGTTTTTT. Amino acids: CASSPGITANTGELFF.

This CDR3 is CASSPTAIWNTEAFF. DNA of the CDR3: TGTGCCAGTAGTCCTACAGCTATATGGAACACTGAAGCTTTCTTT. The chain is built from TRBV19 and TRBJ1-1; no firm D call. Trimming removed 5 bases from V and 1 base from J, with 14 bases in between. The CDR3 loop spans 15 amino acids. Germline CDR1 is LNHDA and CDR2 is SQIVND (reference sequence). The full variable domain, in which reference TRBV19 and TRBJ1-1 provide the parts outside the CDR3, is DGGITQSPKYLFRKEGQNVTLSCEQNLNHDAMYWYRQDPGQGLRLIYYSQIVNDFQKGDIAEGYSVSREKKESFPLTVTSAQKNPTAFYLCASSPTAIWNTEAFFGQGTRLTVV.

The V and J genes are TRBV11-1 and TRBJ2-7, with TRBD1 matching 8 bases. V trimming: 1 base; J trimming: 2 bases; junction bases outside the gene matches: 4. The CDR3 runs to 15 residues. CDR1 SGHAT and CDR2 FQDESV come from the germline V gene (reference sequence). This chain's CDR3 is CASSLGTGSTYEQYF. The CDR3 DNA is TGTGCCAGCAGCTTAGGGACAGGGTCTACCTACGAGCAGTACTTC.

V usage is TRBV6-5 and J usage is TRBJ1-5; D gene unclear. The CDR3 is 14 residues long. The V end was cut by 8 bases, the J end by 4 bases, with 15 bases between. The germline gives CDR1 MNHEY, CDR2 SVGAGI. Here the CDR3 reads CASRGGLGNQPQHF. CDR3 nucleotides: TGTGCCAGCCGTGGAGGGTTGGGGAATCAGCCCCAGCATTTT.

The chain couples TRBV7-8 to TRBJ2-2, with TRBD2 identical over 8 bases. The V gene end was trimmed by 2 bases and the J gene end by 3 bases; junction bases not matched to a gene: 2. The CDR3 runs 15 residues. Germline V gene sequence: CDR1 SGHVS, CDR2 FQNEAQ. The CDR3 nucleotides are TGTGCCAGCAGCTTAAGGCGGGGGGACACCGGGGAGCTGTTTTTT. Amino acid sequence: CASSLRRGDTGELFF. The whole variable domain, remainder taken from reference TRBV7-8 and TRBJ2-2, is GAGVSQSPRYKVAKRGQDVALRCDPISGHVSLFWYQQALGQGPEFLTYFQNEAQLDKSGLPSDRFFAERPEGSVSTLKIQRTQQEDSAVYLCASSLRRGDTGELFFGEGSRLTVL.

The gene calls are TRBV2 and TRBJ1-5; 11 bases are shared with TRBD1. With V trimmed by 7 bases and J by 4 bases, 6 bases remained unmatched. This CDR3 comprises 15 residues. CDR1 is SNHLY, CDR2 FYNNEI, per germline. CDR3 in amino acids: CASNGGQGGNQPQHF. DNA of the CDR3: TGTGCCAGCAACGGGGGACAGGGGGGGAATCAGCCCCAGCATTTT.

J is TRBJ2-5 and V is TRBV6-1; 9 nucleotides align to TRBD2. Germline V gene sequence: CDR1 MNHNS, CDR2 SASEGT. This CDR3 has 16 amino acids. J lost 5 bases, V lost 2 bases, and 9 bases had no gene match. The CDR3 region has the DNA TGTGCCAGCAGTGAAATTGCTAGCGGGGTCGGGGAGACCCAGTACTTC. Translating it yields CASSEIASGVGETQYF.

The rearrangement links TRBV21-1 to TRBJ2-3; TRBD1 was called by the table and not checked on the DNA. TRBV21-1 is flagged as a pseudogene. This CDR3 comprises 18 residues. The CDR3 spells CASSKEGDDPSGTDTQYF. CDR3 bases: TGTGCCAGCAGCAAAGAGGGGGACGACCCATCTGGCACAGATACGCAGTATTTT.

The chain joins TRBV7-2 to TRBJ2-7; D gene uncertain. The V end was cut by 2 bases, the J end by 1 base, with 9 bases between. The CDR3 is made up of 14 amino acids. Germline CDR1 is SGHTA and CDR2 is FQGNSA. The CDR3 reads CASSLSHISYEQYF. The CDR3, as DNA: TGTGCCAGCAGCTTAAGTCACATATCCTACGAGCAGTACTTC.